This T cell receptor beta chain was documented in a study of neurological immune-mediated disorders. V dropped 0 bases and J dropped 6 bases, with 8 bases sitting between them. Per germline, CDR1 DFQATT and CDR2 SNEGSKA (reference sequence). This CDR3 spans 13 amino acids. Study-wide findings and caveats: The study found no CDR3 amino acid sequences shared by expanded clones across subjects, suggesting private repertoires in all groups.

This clonotype was picked up a small number of times. Its antigen is currently unknown. 5'RACE employing 10-nucleotide random UMIs yielded the cDNA. Sequencing of 15-18 subjects in each run yielded over 180 million TCR-beta sequences. TCRdb independently ran MiXCR on the 5' RACE reads; one entry per CDR3 protein. The sample has about 60,000 distinct CDR3 sequences; 3.6% are singletons. The rearrangement joins TRBV20-1 to TRBJ1-4, with D perhaps TRBD1 (6 bases). The source of this sequence is a man aged 25-40 years with multiple sclerosis. Input material: PBMCs. The CDR3 nucleotides are TGCAGTGCTAGAGACAGGGGCTATGAAAAACTGTTTTTT. Translating gives CSARDRGYEKLFF.